Each of the 23 T cell receptor beta chains below was sequenced from the same sample in a study of human CD8 memory T cell subsets. The authors made TCR beta libraries using UMI-labeled 5' RACE. TCRdb reanalyzed the 5' RACE reads, giving one entry per CDR3 protein sequence and no DNA. This repertoire includes 9,500 to 12,000 distinct CDR3 sequences. Sequences were obtained from CD8+ T cells from PBMCs. These receptor sequences come from a human donor in good health.

The rearrangement uses TRBV28 and TRBJ2-7; the D gene TCRdb calls, TRBD1, cannot be checked with no DNA. The CDR3 is 15 residues long. The germline gives CDR1 MDHEN, CDR2 SYDVKM. CDR3 in amino acids: CASSLDREGSYEQYF.

The chain uses TRBV6-6 and TRBJ2-7; TCRdb designates TRBD1, a call that cannot be tested without DNA. The CDR3 is 14 residues long. The germline V gene encodes CDR1 MNHNY and CDR2 SVGAGI (reference sequence). The CDR3 loop reads CASSYQGAGYEQYF.

The chain links TRBV7-8 to TRBJ1-1. Germline CDR1 SGHVS, CDR2 FQNEAQ. The CDR3 has 13 amino acids. The CDR3 here is CASSLGRQTLAFF.

The chain joins TRBV7-9 to TRBJ2-1; TCRdb selects TRBD2, and the lack of DNA leaves this call unchecked. Germline V gene lookup returns CDR1 SEHNR and CDR2 FQNEAQ (reference sequence). There are 14 residues in the CDR3. CDR3 protein: CASRDGPSSNEQFF.

The chain uses TRBV21-1 and TRBJ2-7. TRBV21-1 is shown as a pseudogene. The CDR3 extends over 15 amino acids. This CDR3 reads CASSKPAGSSYEQYF.

V is TRBV9 and J is TRBJ2-2; TCRdb's D gene call, TRBD1, goes unchecked for lack of DNA. Germline V lookup: CDR1 SGDLS, CDR2 YYNGEE. This CDR3 comprises 13 residues. CDR3 loop: CASSGQGPGELFF. Filled out from reference TRBV9 and TRBJ2-2, the complete variable domain reads DSGVTQTPKHLITATGQRVTLRCSPRSGDLSVYWYQQSLDQGLQFLIQYYNGEERAKGNILERFSAQQFPDLHSELNLSSLELGDSALYFCASSGQGPGELFFGEGSRLTVL.

The genes are TRBV4-2 and TRBJ1-2; TCRdb names TRBD1, which stays unverified in the absence of DNA. This CDR3 is built from 15 residues. Germline V gene lookup returns CDR1 LGHNA and CDR2 YNFKEQ. The CDR3 spells CASSHGQGVGYGYTF.

This clonotype is classed as medium-sized by frequency. The chain carries TRBV5-6 and TRBJ2-1. Looked up from germline, CDR1 is SGHDT and CDR2 is YYEEEE. This CDR3 is built from 15 residues. CDR3: CASSLGGSSYNEQFF. Full variable domain (rest looked up from reference TRBV5-6 and TRBJ2-1): DAGVTQSPTHLIKTRGQQVTLRCSPKSGHDTVSWYQQALGQGPQFIFQYYEEEERQRGNFPDRFSGHQFPNYSSELNVNALLLGDSALYLCASSLGGSSYNEQFFGPGTRLTVL.

The rearrangement uses TRBV24-1 and TRBJ2-7; TCRdb reports TRBD1, a call that lacks DNA to check it against. Germline CDR1 is KGHDR and CDR2 is SFDVKD. There are 15 residues in the CDR3. The CDR3 reads CATSDSGAHFYEQYF.

The chain's CDR3 is CASRSGGTSTDTQYF. The chain links TRBV11-2 to TRBJ2-3. The germline gives CDR1 SGHAT, CDR2 FQNNGV. The CDR3 is 15 amino acids.

This clonotype counts as medium-sized (0.01 to 0.1%) by frequency. This rearrangement joins TRBV12-3 or TRBV12-4 to TRBJ2-1; without DNA, the TCRdb call of TRBD2 cannot be checked. The CDR3 contains 15 residues. The CDR3 reads CASREEREVNNEQFF.

V gene TRBV5-4 combines with J gene TRBJ2-3. This CDR3 spans 15 amino acids. The germline CDR1 and CDR2 sequences are SGHNT and YYREEE (reference sequence). The CDR3 protein is CASSPPTTVTDTQYF.

J is TRBJ2-3 and V is TRBV7-9; TCRdb's D gene call, TRBD1, goes unchecked for lack of DNA. The CDR3 contains 15 residues. The germline V gene encodes CDR1 SEHNR and CDR2 FQNEAQ (reference sequence). CDR3 sequence: CASSQKGGNTDTQYF.

The CDR3: CASSPWSSIMNTEAFF. The chain carries TRBV27 and TRBJ1-1; TCRdb returns TRBD1, unconfirmable since there is no DNA. This CDR3 has 16 residues. The germline CDR1 and CDR2 sequences are MNHEY and SMNVEV (reference sequence).

This rearrangement joins TRBV24-1 to TRBJ2-1. The CDR3 consists of 13 residues. Germline V lookup: CDR1 KGHDR, CDR2 SFDVKD. The CDR3: CATSDGVNNEQFF.

The chain uses TRBV7-9 and TRBJ2-5; absent DNA, TCRdb's TRBD1 call cannot be checked. The CDR3 loop spans 13 amino acids. Looked up from germline, CDR1 is SEHNR and CDR2 is FQNEAQ (reference sequence). The CDR3 sequence is CASSFGGRETQYF.

The V call is TRBV7-8, the J call TRBJ1-1; no DNA is available, so the TRBD1 call from TCRdb remains unchecked. This CDR3 spans 14 amino acids. The V gene's germline CDR1 is SGHVS and CDR2 FQNEAQ. CDR3 sequence: CASSRGTGGTEAFF.

This chain uses TRBV28 with TRBJ2-7. The germline V gene encodes CDR1 MDHEN and CDR2 SYDVKM. The CDR3 runs to 14 residues. CDR3 sequence reads: CASSSIKGAYEQYF.

V gene TRBV6-2 or TRBV6-3 combines with J gene TRBJ2-7; TCRdb designates TRBD1, a call that cannot be tested without DNA. Germline CDR1 MNHEY, CDR2 SVGEGT. CDR3 length: 14 residues. CDR3 amino acids: CASSVKRTGIEQYF.

Its frequency marks this clonotype as medium-sized. The chain employs TRBV29-1 and TRBJ2-1. The CDR3 is made up of 15 amino acids. The V gene's germline CDR1 is SQVTM and CDR2 ANQGSEA. The CDR3 region is CSVDSRVNSYNEQFF.

The chain combines TRBV28 with TRBJ2-2; lacking DNA, the TRBD2 call made by TCRdb goes unchecked. There are 16 residues in the CDR3. The V gene's germline CDR1 is MDHEN and CDR2 SYDVKM. The CDR3 protein is CASSPIDYLSTGELFF.

The rearrangement uses TRBV28 and TRBJ2-3; there is no DNA to check the TCRdb D call of TRBD1. The germline CDR1 and CDR2 sequences are MDHEN and SYDVKM. CDR3 size: 16 residues. CDR3 sequence reads: CASSVGSRGRLDTQYF.

This clonotype is deemed medium-sized by its frequency. The V gene is TRBV14, the J gene TRBJ1-2; there is no DNA to check the TCRdb D call of TRBD1. The CDR3 contains 14 residues. Germline loops: CDR1 SGHDN, CDR2 FVKESK. CDR3 in amino acids: CASSQTRDSYGYTF.